This TCR beta chain was documented in a study of shared clonotypes between healthy human individuals. Turning to the study itself: CD4 naive and CD4 memory each took three plates per donor, while CD8 naive took two and CD8 memory one. General study points: Researchers sampled only blood; tissue repertoires likely differ.

Concerning this clone itself: Its antigen is unknown.

Selected positively for CCR7 and CD45RO-negative, naive CD8 cells excluded terminally differentiated effector memory CD45RA+ cells. The study drew all its donors from Caucasian adults living in Nashville, Tennessee. The assay was immunoSEQ multiplex PCR, and TCRdb's table has in-frame clones only and misses some. The sample shows under 600,000 clones, 95% to 98% of them seen only once. Germline V gives CDR1 SGHDT, CDR2 YYEEEE. The CDR3 totals 14 residues. Trimming shortened V by 0 bases and J by 3 bases, and 10 bases separated the two germline ends. This sequence originates from a man aged 25 to 40 in good health. Sequenced: naive CD8+ T cells sorted from blood. The rearrangement links TRBV5-6 to TRBJ2-7; D unclear. The CDR3: CASSLAVEDYEQYF. For the CDR3, the DNA is TGTGCCAGCAGCTTGGCCGTGGAAGACTACGAGCAGTACTTC.